These 5 T cell receptor beta chains were sequenced from one sample in a study of shared clonotypes between healthy human individuals. The repertoire was sequenced with immunoSEQ multiplex PCR; TCRdb's copy has only in-frame clones and lacks some. The sample includes more than 550,000 clones, roughly two thirds of them seen just once. The sequencing input was memory CD4+ T cells sorted from blood. The subset: CD45RA-negative fraction. These receptors all stem from a woman aged 25 to 45 in good health.

The chain couples TRBV19 to TRBJ2-7; TRBD1 might be the D (5 bases). The CDR3 has 13 amino acids. The germline gives CDR1 LNHDA, CDR2 SQIVND (reference sequence). The V end was cut by 5 bases, the J end by 2 bases, with 10 bases between. CDR3 amino acids: CASSRSTAYEQYF. In DNA, the CDR3 is TGTGCCAGTAGTCGGTCGACAGCCTACGAGCAGTACTTC. Complete variable domain (other parts from reference TRBV19 and TRBJ2-7): DGGITQSPKYLFRKEGQNVTLSCEQNLNHDAMYWYRQDPGQGLRLIYYSQIVNDFQKGDIAEGYSVSREKKESFPLTVTSAQKNPTAFYLCASSRSTAYEQYFGPGTRLTVT.

V gene TRBV27 combines with J gene TRBJ2-7, with D possibly being TRBD1 (6 bases). CDR3 length: 14 amino acids. Trimming left V 5 bases short and J 0 bases short, with 11 bases between. Germline V gives CDR1 MNHEY, CDR2 SMNVEV (reference sequence). The CDR3 protein is CASSARDISYEQYF. The CDR3, as DNA: TGTGCCAGCAGTGCACGGGACATCTCCTACGAGCAGTACTTC.

The rearrangement links TRBV5-3 to TRBJ1-2; no firm D call. TRBV5-3 is annotated as an ORF whose role is uncertain. V shed 0 bases and J shed 8 bases, with 8 bases lying between them. The CDR3 contains 12 residues. CDR3 sequence reads: CARSLGPWGYTF. In nucleotides, the CDR3 is TGTGCCAGAAGCTTGGGCCCGTGGGGCTACACCTTC.

The CDR3 region is CATEGTSGSAETQYF. The DNA of the CDR3 is TGTGCCACCGAAGGGACTAGCGGGAGTGCGGAGACCCAGTACTTC. This chain connects TRBV19 to TRBJ2-5; 14 nucleotides match TRBD2. The CDR3 totals 15 residues. Germline V CDR1 and CDR2: LNHDA, SQIVND (reference sequence). The V and J ends lost 10 bases and 5 bases, in that order; junction bases with no gene match: 9.

The chain couples TRBV7-7 to TRBJ2-5, with TRBD1 matching 9 bases. J was trimmed by 2 bases and V by 5 bases; bases with no gene match: 6. The CDR3 runs 15 residues. The germline CDR1 and CDR2 sequences are SSHAT and FNYEAQ (reference sequence). In DNA form, the CDR3 reads TGTGCCAGCAGCCTAGGGACAGGGCCGCAAGAGACCCAGTACTTC. Translating gives CASSLGTGPQETQYF.